These 25 T cell receptor beta chains share one sample of origin, sequenced in a study of shared clonotypes between healthy human individuals. Sequenced by immunoSEQ multiplex PCR; TCRdb stores in-frame clones only, minus some. The sample lists fewer than 700,000 clones, 70% to 80% seen once, with 12% in the top ten. The specimen sequenced was PBMCs. The receptor set was obtained from a woman in her forties in good health. Some clones in this sample may be carry-over from other donors' samples.

This clone came up a few times. The CDR3 loop is CASSFDKNTEAFF. The CDR3 DNA is TGTGCCAGCAGTTTCGACAAGAACACTGAAGCTTTCTTT. V and J are TRBV27 and TRBJ1-1, with D hard to call. Germline CDR1 MNHEY, CDR2 SMNVEV (reference sequence). The length of the CDR3 is 13 residues. V lost 3 bases, J lost 1 base, and 6 bases lay in between.

The J gene is TRBJ1-4, the V gene TRBV25-1; TRBD1 aligns across 9 bases. CDR1 is MGHDK, CDR2 SYGVNS, per germline. This CDR3 region has 15 residues. Trimming cost V 6 bases and J 8 bases; bases outside gene matches: 10. The CDR3 DNA follows: TGTGCCAGCAGCGTTTGGACAGGGGCGGAGGAAAAACTGTTTTTT. This codes for CASSVWTGAEEKLFF.

V gene TRBV30 combines with J gene TRBJ2-7; 9 bases line up with TRBD2. Trimming took 0 bases from V and 3 from J; bases not matched to a gene: 6. The CDR3 sequence is 15 residues long. CDR1 and CDR2 (germline): GTSNPN, SVGIG (reference sequence). The CDR3 nucleotides are TGTGCCTGGAGTGTCGGGCGGGGGGGCTACTACGAGCAGTACTTC. It encodes CAWSVGRGGYYEQYF.

V and J are TRBV2 and TRBJ2-3; a possible D gene is TRBD2 (5 bases). The CDR3 sequence is 17 residues long. CDR1 SNHLY and CDR2 FYNNEI come from the germline V gene. Trimming left V 0 bases short and J 0 bases short, with 13 bases between. The DNA for the CDR3 is TGTGCCAGCAGTGAAGCGGGGTGGAGCGGCAGCACAGATACGCAGTATTTT. Its protein is CASSEAGWSGSTDTQYF.

This clone was recorded only once. The chain links TRBV5-5 to TRBJ2-7, with D possibly TRBD2 on 5 matching bases. Germline V lookup: CDR1 SGHKS, CDR2 YYEKEE (reference sequence). Trimming cost V 0 bases and J 5 bases, with 12 bases left between them. The CDR3 loop spans 14 amino acids. The CDR3 reads CASSLGGRIDEQYF. CDR3 nucleotide sequence: TGTGCCAGCAGCTTGGGTGGGAGAATCGACGAGCAGTACTTC.

The sample holds a few counts of this clone. The V call is TRBV30, the J call TRBJ1-3, with no clear D. Germline V CDR1 and CDR2: GTSNPN, SVGIG (reference sequence). Trimming pared 2 bases from V and 4 bases from J, leaving 3 bases between. This CDR3 spans 11 amino acids. Here the CDR3 reads CAWSLGNTIYF. The DNA for the CDR3 is TGTGCCTGGAGTTTGGGAAACACCATATATTTT.

V gene TRBV6-5 combines with J gene TRBJ2-7; the D gene is possibly TRBD1 (5 bases). The CDR3 consists of 11 residues. Trimming took 6 bases from V and 7 from J, leaving 10 bases between them. CDR1 and CDR2 from the germline V gene are MNHEY and SVGAGI. The CDR3 sequence: CASSQGLEQYF. CDR3 nucleotides: TGTGCCAGCAGCCAGGGATTGGAGCAGTACTTC.

This clone has more than one count but fewer than ten. This CDR3 is CASSRQELETQYF. The CDR3 nucleotides read TGTGCCAGCTCACGTCAGGAGTTGGAGACCCAGTACTTC. The chain employs TRBV18 and TRBJ2-5; D uncertain. The germline V and J ends were trimmed by 4 bases and 5 bases, with 11 bases remaining between them. The CDR3 has 13 amino acids. Germline values: CDR1 KGHSH, CDR2 LQKENI.

The chain joins TRBV20-1 to TRBJ1-2; no reliable D call. V was trimmed by 4 bases and J by 7 bases, leaving 10 bases between them. Looked up from germline, CDR1 is DFQATT and CDR2 is SNEGSKA (reference sequence). There are 11 residues in the CDR3. This CDR3 reads CSATTSFGYTF. The CDR3 DNA reads as TGCAGTGCTACTACCTCATTTGGCTACACCTTC.

The genes are TRBV9 and TRBJ2-6, with D uncertain. Trimming took off 0 bases at V and 0 bases at J, with 7 bases between the two ends. The CDR3 length is 16 residues. Looked up from germline, CDR1 is SGDLS and CDR2 is YYNGEE. The CDR3, as DNA: TGTGCCAGCAGCGTAGCTCTGGGCTCTGGGGCCAACGTCCTGACTTTC. Protein: CASSVALGSGANVLTF.

Comment on this clone: This may be a read error, as it is one base from a much larger clone. The DNA of the CDR3 is TGTGCCTGGAGTGTACCAGGGACCCAGTACTTC. It translates to CAWSVPGTQYF. V gene TRBV30 combines with J gene TRBJ2-5; D gene unclear. The germline V gene encodes CDR1 GTSNPN and CDR2 SVGIG (reference sequence). There are 11 residues in the CDR3. V lost 0 bases and J 7 bases, leaving 6 bases between the germline ends.

This clone was detected a few times. The J gene is TRBJ1-1, the V gene TRBV7-2; D perhaps matches TRBD1 (5 bases). The V end was cut by 5 bases, the J end by 7 bases, with 17 bases between. CDR3 length: 14 residues. The germline V gene encodes CDR1 SGHTA and CDR2 FQGNSA. This chain's CDR3 is CASSQQSGTGEAFF. The CDR3 nucleotides are TGTGCCAGCAGCCAGCAATCGGGGACCGGTGAAGCTTTCTTT.

This sequence joins TRBV5-4 and TRBJ2-1; 11 positions agree with TRBD2. The CDR3 is 14 amino acids. The V segment lost 4 bases and the J segment 5 bases; nucleotides outside the gene matches: 2. CDR1 is SGHNT and CDR2 is YYREEE in the germline V gene (reference sequence). The CDR3 region is CASSAGLADNEQFF. CDR3 bases: TGTGCCAGCAGCGCGGGACTAGCGGACAATGAGCAGTTCTTC.

A remark on this clone: Since a much larger clone is just one base distant, this may be a read error. The J gene is TRBJ1-3, the V gene TRBV30, with a tentative D call TRBD1 (6 bases). The V end was cut by 7 bases, the J end by 0 bases, with 10 bases between. The CDR3 is 13 amino acids. Germline CDR1 is GTSNPN and CDR2 is SVGIG (reference sequence). The CDR3 here is CALDRSSGNTIYF. The CDR3 coding sequence is TGTGCCTTAGACAGGTCCTCTGGAAACACCATATATTTT.

The V and J genes are TRBV10-2 and TRBJ2-2, with 13 bases fitting TRBD2. CDR3 length equals 17 residues. Germline CDR1 reads WSHSY; CDR2 reads SAAADI. With V trimmed by 6 bases and J by 5 bases, 9 bases remained unmatched. The CDR3 protein is CASRDTLAGGQTGELFF. DNA of the CDR3: TGCGCCAGCAGAGATACACTAGCGGGAGGGCAGACCGGGGAGCTGTTTTTT.

Worth noting for this clone: A far larger clone is off by one base, so a read error is likely. This sequence joins TRBV29-1 and TRBJ1-1; D not certain. Germline V lookup: CDR1 SQVTM, CDR2 ANQGSEA. This CDR3 is 13 amino acids long. The CDR3 protein is CGVGVGGNTEAFF. The CDR3 DNA reads TGCGGCGTTGGCGTGGGCGGGAACACTGAAGCTTTCTTT. The whole variable domain, remainder taken from reference TRBV29-1 and TRBJ1-1, is SAVISQKPSRDICQRGTSLTIQCQVDSQVTMMFWYRQQPGQSLTLIATANQGSEATYESGFVIDKFPISRPNLTFSTLTVSNMSPEDSSIYLCGVGVGGNTEAFFGQGTRLTVV.

The chain uses TRBV19 and TRBJ2-5; 7 bases match TRBD1. The CDR3 consists of 16 residues. Trimming cost V 5 bases and J 5 bases; bases outside gene matches: 14. Germline CDR1 and CDR2: LNHDA and SQIVND (reference sequence). The CDR3, as DNA: TGTGCCAGTAGTCTACCCGGGACAGCCCCTTTGGAGACCCAGTACTTC. This codes for CASSLPGTAPLETQYF.

The V gene is TRBV5-1, the J gene TRBJ2-3; D is ambiguous. With 3 bases removed from V and 10 bases from J, the gap between germline ends came to 12 bases. The CDR3 spans 12 residues. Germline V gene sequence: CDR1 SGHRS, CDR2 YFSETQ. CDR3 in DNA: TGCGCCAGCAGCTCCTGGGGTGCTGCGCAGTATTTT. Amino acid sequence: CASSSWGAAQYF.

A note on this clone: A far larger clone is just one base off, so this is likely a read error. The chain carries TRBV30 and TRBJ2-5; the D gene is possibly TRBD1 (6 bases). This CDR3 has 14 residues. The germline gives CDR1 GTSNPN, CDR2 SVGIG (reference sequence). V was shortened by 5 bases and J by 2 bases, with 15 bases between the two germline ends. The CDR3 is CAWGRQVRQETQYF. As DNA, the CDR3 is TGTGCCTGGGGCCGACAGGTTCGACAAGAGACCCAGTACTTC.

This clone was seen a handful of times. The genes are TRBV7-2 and TRBJ2-1; D is possibly TRBD1 (5 bases). V shed 5 bases and J shed 0 bases, with 8 bases lying between them. The CDR3 extends over 14 amino acids. CDR1 is SGHTA, CDR2 FQGNSA, per germline. The CDR3 protein is CASSRQISYNEQFF. The CDR3, as DNA: TGTGCCAGCAGCCGACAGATCTCCTACAATGAGCAGTTCTTC. Variable domain in full (rest from reference TRBV7-2 and TRBJ2-1): GAGVSQSPSNKVTEKGKDVELRCDPISGHTALYWYRQSLGQGLEFLIYFQGNSAPDKSGLPSDRFSAERTGGSVSTLTIQRTQQEDSAVYLCASSRQISYNEQFFGPGTRLTVL.

V gene TRBV28 combines with J gene TRBJ2-2; possible D gene TRBD1, 6 bases. This CDR3 is built from 13 residues. CDR1 is MDHEN, CDR2 SYDVKM, per germline. Trimming pared 11 bases from V and 4 bases from J, leaving 14 bases between. As DNA, the CDR3 is TGTGCCCACGAACAGGGAGCCACCGGGGAGCTGTTTTTT. It codes for CAHEQGATGELFF.

This sequence joins TRBV7-9 and TRBJ2-7; weak D call: TRBD2 (6 bases). Between the trimmed V and J ends, which lost 5 bases and 9 bases, there was a span of 23 bases. This CDR3 has 15 amino acids. From germline, CDR1 is SEHNR and CDR2 FQNEAQ (reference sequence). As DNA, the CDR3 is TGTGCCAGCAGCCAAGAGATCGGGAGTTCCGGCGTGCAGTACTTC. Translation gives CASSQEIGSSGVQYF.

This clone was detected only once. The V and J genes are TRBV5-8 and TRBJ2-1; unclear D gene. The CDR3 totals 12 residues. Germline loops: CDR1 SGHTS, CDR2 YDEGEE. V was clipped by 0 bases and J by 9 bases, with 7 bases between them. The CDR3 loop is CASSLAQVEQFF. The CDR3, as DNA: TGTGCCAGCAGCTTGGCCCAGGTTGAGCAGTTCTTC. Supplemented by reference TRBV5-8 and TRBJ2-1, the full variable domain reads EAGVTQSPTHLIKTRGQQATLRCSPISGHTSVYWYQQALGLGLQFLLWYDEGEERNRGNFPPRFSGRQFPNYSSELNVNALELEDSALYLCASSLAQVEQFFGPGTRLTVL.

The V call is TRBV28, the J call TRBJ2-7, with D maybe TRBD1 (6 bases). Germline CDR1 is MDHEN and CDR2 is SYDVKM. The CDR3 has 10 amino acids. In DNA form, the CDR3 reads TGTGCATCCCAGGGGATTCAGCAGTACTTC. It codes for CASQGIQQYF.

This clone was observed a handful of times. The chain uses TRBV28 and TRBJ2-5; no reliable D call. Germline CDR1 reads MDHEN; CDR2 reads SYDVKM. The CDR3 consists of 13 residues. V lost 2 bases to trimming and J lost 4 bases, with 8 bases between them. The CDR3 loop is CASSLGNPETQYF. The CDR3 DNA reads TGTGCCAGCAGTTTAGGAAACCCAGAGACCCAGTACTTC. The variable domain in full, with the rest retrieved from reference TRBV28 and TRBJ2-5, is DVKVTQSSRYLVKRTGEKVFLECVQDMDHENMFWYRQDPGLGLRLIYFSYDVKMKEKGDIPEGYSVSREKKERFSLILESASTNQTSMYLCASSLGNPETQYFGPGTRLLVL.